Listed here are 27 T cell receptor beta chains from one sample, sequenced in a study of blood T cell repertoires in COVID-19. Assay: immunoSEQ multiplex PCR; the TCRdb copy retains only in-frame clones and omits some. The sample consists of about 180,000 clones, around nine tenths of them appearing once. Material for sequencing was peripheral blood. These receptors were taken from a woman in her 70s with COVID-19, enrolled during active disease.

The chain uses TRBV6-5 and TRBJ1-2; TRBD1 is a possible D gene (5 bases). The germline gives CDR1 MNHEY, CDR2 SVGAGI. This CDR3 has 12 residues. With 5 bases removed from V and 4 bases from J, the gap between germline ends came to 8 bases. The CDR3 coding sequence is TGTGCCAGCAGTCAGGGCCCCTATGGCTACACCTTC. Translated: CASSQGPYGYTF.

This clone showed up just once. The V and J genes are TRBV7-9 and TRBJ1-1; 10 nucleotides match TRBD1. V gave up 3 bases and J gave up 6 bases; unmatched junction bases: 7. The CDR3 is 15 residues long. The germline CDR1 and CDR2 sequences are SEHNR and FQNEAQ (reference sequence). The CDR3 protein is CASSFGTGVNAEAFF. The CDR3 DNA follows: TGTGCCAGCAGCTTCGGGACAGGGGTTAACGCTGAAGCTTTCTTT.

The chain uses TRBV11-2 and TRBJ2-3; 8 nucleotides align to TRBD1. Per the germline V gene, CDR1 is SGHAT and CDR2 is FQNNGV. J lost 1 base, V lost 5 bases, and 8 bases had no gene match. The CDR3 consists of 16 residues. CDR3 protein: CASSLDRGSGTDTQYF. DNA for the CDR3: TGTGCCAGCAGCCTCGACAGGGGCTCAGGCACAGATACGCAGTATTTT.

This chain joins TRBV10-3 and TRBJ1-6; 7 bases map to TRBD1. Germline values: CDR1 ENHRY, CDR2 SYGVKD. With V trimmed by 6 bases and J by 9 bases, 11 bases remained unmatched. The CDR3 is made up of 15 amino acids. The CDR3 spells CAIRNSTGFPSPLHF. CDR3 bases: TGTGCCATCAGGAACTCGACAGGGTTTCCTTCACCCCTCCACTTT.

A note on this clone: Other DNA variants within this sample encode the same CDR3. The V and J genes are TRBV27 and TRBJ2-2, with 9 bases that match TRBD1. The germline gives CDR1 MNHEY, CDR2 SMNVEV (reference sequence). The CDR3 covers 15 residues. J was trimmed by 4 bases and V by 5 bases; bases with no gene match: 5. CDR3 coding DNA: TGTGCCAGCAGTCTCTCGACAGGGGGCACCGGGGAGCTGTTTTTT. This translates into CASSLSTGGTGELFF.

The CDR3 region has the DNA TGTGCCAGCAGGCGGGACGTGGGCGAGCAGTACTTC. Translating gives CASRRDVGEQYF. The chain combines TRBV2 with TRBJ2-7; a possible D gene is TRBD2 (6 bases). CDR1 SNHLY and CDR2 FYNNEI come from the germline V gene. V gave up 6 bases and J gave up 6 bases, with 12 bases separating them. The CDR3 extends over 12 amino acids.

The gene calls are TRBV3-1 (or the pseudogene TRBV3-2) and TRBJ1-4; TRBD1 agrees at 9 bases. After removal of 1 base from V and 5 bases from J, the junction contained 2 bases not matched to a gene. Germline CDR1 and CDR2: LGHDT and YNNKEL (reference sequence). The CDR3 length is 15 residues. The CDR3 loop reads CASSQVGTGNEKLFF. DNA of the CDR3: TGTGCCAGCAGCCAAGTAGGGACAGGGAATGAAAAACTGTTTTTT.

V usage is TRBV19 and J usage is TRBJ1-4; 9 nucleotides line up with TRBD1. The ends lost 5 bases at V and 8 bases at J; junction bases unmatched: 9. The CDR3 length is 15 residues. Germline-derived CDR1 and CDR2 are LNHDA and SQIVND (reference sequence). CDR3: CASSAGQGMYEKLFF. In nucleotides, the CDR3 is TGTGCCAGTAGTGCCGGACAGGGGATGTACGAAAAACTGTTTTTT.

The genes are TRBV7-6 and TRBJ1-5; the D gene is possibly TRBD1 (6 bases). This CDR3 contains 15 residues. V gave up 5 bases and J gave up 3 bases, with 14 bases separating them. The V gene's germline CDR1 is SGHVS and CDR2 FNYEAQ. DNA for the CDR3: TGTGCCAGCAGCGCCAGGACAGCCCCCAATCAGCCCCAGCATTTT. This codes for CASSARTAPNQPQHF. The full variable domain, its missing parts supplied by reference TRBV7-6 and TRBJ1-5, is GAGVSQSPRYKVTKRGQDVALRCDPISGHVSLYWYRQALGQGPEFLTYFNYEAQQDKSGLPNDRFSAERPEGSISTLTIQRTEQRDSAMYRCASSARTAPNQPQHFGDGTRLSIL.

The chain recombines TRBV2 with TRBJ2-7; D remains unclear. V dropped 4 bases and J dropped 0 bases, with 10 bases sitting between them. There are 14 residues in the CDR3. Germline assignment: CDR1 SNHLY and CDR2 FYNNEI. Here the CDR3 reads CASSVTASSYEQYF. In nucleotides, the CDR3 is TGTGCCAGCAGTGTCACAGCCTCCTCCTACGAGCAGTACTTC.

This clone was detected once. The DNA of the CDR3 is TGTGCCAGCAGTCCCGTAGGGACAGGGTCCTACGAGCAGTACTTC. Translation: CASSPVGTGSYEQYF. This sequence joins TRBV27 and TRBJ2-7, with 9 bases aligning to TRBD1. Germline loops: CDR1 MNHEY, CDR2 SMNVEV (reference sequence). V lost 5 bases, J lost 1 base, and 6 bases stayed unmatched. The CDR3 contains 15 residues.

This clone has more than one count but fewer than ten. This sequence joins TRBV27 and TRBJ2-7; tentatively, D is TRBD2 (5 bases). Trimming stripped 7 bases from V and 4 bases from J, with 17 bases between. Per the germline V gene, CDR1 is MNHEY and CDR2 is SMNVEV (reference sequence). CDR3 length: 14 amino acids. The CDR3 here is CASTKRDGLYEQYF. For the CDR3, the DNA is TGTGCCAGCACTAAGAGGGATGGGTTGTACGAGCAGTACTTC.

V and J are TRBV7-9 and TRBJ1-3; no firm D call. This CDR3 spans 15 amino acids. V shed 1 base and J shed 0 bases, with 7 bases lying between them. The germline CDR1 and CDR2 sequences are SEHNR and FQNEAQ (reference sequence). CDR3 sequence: CASSLGGFSGNTIYF. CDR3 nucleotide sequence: TGTGCCAGCAGCTTAGGAGGATTCTCTGGAAACACCATATATTTT.

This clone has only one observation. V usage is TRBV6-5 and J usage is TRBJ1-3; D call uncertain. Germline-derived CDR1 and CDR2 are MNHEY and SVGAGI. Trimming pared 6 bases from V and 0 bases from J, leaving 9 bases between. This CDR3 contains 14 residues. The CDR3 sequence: CASRLTDSGNTIYF. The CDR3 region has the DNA TGTGCCAGCAGATTAACAGACTCTGGAAACACCATATATTTT.

CDR3: CATSPEGDEQFF. The DNA for the CDR3 is TGTGCCACTAGTCCCGAAGGCGATGAGCAGTTCTTC. This chain joins TRBV10-3 and TRBJ2-1, with D hard to call. CDR1 is ENHRY, CDR2 SYGVKD, per germline. V shed 10 bases and J shed 8 bases, with 15 bases lying between them. The CDR3 sequence is 12 residues long.

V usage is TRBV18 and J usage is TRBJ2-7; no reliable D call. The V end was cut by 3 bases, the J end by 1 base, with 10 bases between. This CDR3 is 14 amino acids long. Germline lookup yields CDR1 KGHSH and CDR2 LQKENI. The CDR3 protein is CASSPMADSYEQYF. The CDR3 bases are TGTGCCAGCTCACCGATGGCTGATTCCTACGAGCAGTACTTC. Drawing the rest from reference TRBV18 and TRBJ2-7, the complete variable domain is NAGVMQNPRHLVRRRGQEARLRCSPMKGHSHVYWYRQLPEEGLKFMVYLQKENIIDESGMPKERFSAEFPKEGPSILRIQQVVRGDSAAYFCASSPMADSYEQYFGPGTRLTVT.

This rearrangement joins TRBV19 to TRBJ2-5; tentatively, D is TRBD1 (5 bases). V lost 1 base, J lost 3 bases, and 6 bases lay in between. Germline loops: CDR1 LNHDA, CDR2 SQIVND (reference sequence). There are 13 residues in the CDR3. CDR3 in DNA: TGTGCCAGTAGTATAGTGACAGAAGAGACCCAGTACTTC. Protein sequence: CASSIVTEETQYF.

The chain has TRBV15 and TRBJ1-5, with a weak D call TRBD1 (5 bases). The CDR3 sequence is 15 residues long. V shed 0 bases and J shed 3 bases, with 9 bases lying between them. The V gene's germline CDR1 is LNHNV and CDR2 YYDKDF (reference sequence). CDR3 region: CATSRDRGFNQPQHF. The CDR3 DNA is TGTGCCACCAGCAGAGATCGGGGGTTCAATCAGCCCCAGCATTTT.

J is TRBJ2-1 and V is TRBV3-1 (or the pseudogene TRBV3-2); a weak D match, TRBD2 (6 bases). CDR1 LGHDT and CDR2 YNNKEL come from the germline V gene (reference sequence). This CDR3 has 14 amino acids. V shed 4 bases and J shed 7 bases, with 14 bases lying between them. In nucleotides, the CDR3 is TGTGCCAGCAGCCCTTTCGGTCGGGGGAATGAGCAGTTCTTC. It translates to CASSPFGRGNEQFF.

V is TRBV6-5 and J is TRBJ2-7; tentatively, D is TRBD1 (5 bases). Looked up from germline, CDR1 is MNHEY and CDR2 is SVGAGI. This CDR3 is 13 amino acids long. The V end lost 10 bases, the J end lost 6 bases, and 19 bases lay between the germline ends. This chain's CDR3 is CATKAPGWSEQYF. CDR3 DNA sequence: TGTGCCACTAAGGCGCCAGGGTGGTCCGAGCAGTACTTC.

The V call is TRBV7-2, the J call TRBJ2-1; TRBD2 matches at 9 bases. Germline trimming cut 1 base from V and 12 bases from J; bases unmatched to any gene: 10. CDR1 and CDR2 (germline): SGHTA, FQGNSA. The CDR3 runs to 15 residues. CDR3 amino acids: CASSLVIAGGPLQFF. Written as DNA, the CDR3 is TGTGCCAGCAGCTTAGTGATTGCGGGAGGGCCTTTGCAGTTCTTC. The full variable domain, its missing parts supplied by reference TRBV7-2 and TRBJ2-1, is GAGVSQSPSNKVTEKGKDVELRCDPISGHTALYWYRQSLGQGLEFLIYFQGNSAPDKSGLPSDRFSAERTGGSVSTLTIQRTQQEDSAVYLCASSLVIAGGPLQFFGPGTRLTVL.

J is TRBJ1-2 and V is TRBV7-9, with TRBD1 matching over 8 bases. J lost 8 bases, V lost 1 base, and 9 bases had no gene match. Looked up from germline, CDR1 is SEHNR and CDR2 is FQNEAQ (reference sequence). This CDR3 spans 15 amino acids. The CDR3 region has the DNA TGTGCCAGCAGCTTAGGAGGGGACAGGTCATGGGGCTACACCTTC. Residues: CASSLGGDRSWGYTF. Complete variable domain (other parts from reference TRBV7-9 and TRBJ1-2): DTGVSQNPRHKITKRGQNVTFRCDPISEHNRLYWYRQTLGQGPEFLTYFQNEAQLEKSRLLSDRFSAERPKGSFSTLEIQRTEQGDSAMYLCASSLGGDRSWGYTFGSGTRLTVV.

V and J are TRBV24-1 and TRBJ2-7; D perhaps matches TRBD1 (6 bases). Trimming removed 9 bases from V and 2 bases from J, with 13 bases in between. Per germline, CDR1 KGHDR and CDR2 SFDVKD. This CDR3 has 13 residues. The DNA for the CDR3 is TGTGCCACCGTGACACAGGGAACCTACGAGCAGTACTTC. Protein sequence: CATVTQGTYEQYF.

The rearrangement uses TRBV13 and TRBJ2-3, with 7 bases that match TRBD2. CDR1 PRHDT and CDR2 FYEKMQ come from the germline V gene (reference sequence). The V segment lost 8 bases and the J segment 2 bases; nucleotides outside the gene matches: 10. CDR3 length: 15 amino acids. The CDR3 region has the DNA TGTGCCAGCTCCCGTACGGCGGGAGACACAGATACGCAGTATTTT. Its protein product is CASSRTAGDTDTQYF.

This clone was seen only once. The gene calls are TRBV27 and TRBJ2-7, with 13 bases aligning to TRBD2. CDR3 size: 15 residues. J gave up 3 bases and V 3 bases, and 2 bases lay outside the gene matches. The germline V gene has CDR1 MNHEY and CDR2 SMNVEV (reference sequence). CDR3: CASSLTSGRSYEQYF. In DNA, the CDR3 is TGTGCCAGCAGTTTGACTAGCGGGAGGAGCTACGAGCAGTACTTC.

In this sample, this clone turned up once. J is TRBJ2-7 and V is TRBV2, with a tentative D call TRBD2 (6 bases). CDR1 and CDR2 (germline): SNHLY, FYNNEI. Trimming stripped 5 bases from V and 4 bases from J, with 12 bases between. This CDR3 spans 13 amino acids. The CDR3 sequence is CASSFGRRYEQYF. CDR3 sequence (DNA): TGTGCCAGCAGTTTTGGGAGGAGGTACGAGCAGTACTTC. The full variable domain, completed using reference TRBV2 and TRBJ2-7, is EPEVTQTPSHQVTQMGQEVILRCVPISNHLYFYWYRQILGQKVEFLVSFYNNEISEKSEIFDDQFSVERPDGSNFTLKIRSTKLEDSAMYFCASSFGRRYEQYFGPGTRLTVT.

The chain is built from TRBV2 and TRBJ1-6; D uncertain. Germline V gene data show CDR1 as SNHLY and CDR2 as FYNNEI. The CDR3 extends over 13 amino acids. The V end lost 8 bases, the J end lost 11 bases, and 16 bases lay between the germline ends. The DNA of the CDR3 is TGTGCCAGCCAAGGAGCCCCCCGGGCACCCCTCCACTTT. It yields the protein CASQGAPRAPLHF.